These 18 T cell receptor beta chains share one sample of origin, sequenced in a study of vaccination and CD4 T cells after COVID-19. TCRdb analysed the PCR reads with MiXCR anew, one entry per CDR3 protein. The table shows about 15,000 distinct CDR3 sequences, with less than 75% occurring only once. The sequencing here drew on CD4+ T cells from blood, taken after SARS-CoV-2 vaccination. The receptors were sampled from a human donor who had recovered from COVID-19.

The chain couples TRBV2 to TRBJ2-7; weak D call: TRBD1 (5 bases). The CDR3 has 12 amino acids. Germline V gives CDR1 SNHLY, CDR2 FYNNEI. V lost 6 bases, J lost 6 bases, and 12 bases lay in between. The CDR3 nucleotides read TGTGCCAGCAGACCCAGGGCCCGCGAGCAGTACTTC. This codes for CASRPRAREQYF. Together with reference TRBV2 and TRBJ2-7, the CDR3 gives the full variable domain: EPEVTQTPSHQVTQMGQEVILRCVPISNHLYFYWYRQILGQKVEFLVSFYNNEISEKSEIFDDQFSVERPDGSNFTLKIRSTKLEDSAMYFCASRPRAREQYFGPGTRLTVT.

The genes are TRBV7-9 and TRBJ2-2, with D unresolved. Trimming cost V 0 bases and J 7 bases, with 12 bases left between them. Germline loops: CDR1 SEHNR, CDR2 FQNEAQ (reference sequence). The CDR3 extends over 15 amino acids. CDR3 region: CASSLAFGVIGELFF. DNA for the CDR3: TGTGCCAGCAGCTTAGCGTTCGGAGTTATCGGGGAGCTGTTTTTT.

This CDR3 reads CASSWTSGSYEQFF. For the CDR3, the DNA is TGTGCCAGCAGTTGGACTAGCGGGAGTTATGAGCAGTTCTTC. The V and J genes are TRBV6-2 or TRBV6-3 and TRBJ2-1, with 13 bases lining up with TRBD2. This CDR3 region has 14 residues. Trimming at V came to 4 bases and at J to 8 bases, leaving 2 bases not matched to a gene. Germline values: CDR1 MNHEY, CDR2 SVGEGT.

The table lists this clonotype with a few counts. The J gene is TRBJ1-1, the V gene TRBV7-9, with a weak D call TRBD1 (6 bases). Germline V gene lookup returns CDR1 SEHNR and CDR2 FQNEAQ (reference sequence). The CDR3 runs 14 residues. The V gene lost 1 base and the J gene lost 5 bases, with 11 bases spanning the gap. The CDR3 bases are TGTGCCAGCAGCTTAGACAGGGCTAAAACTGAAGCTTTCTTT. Translated, it gives CASSLDRAKTEAFF. The full variable domain, in which reference TRBV7-9 and TRBJ1-1 provide the parts outside the CDR3, is DTGVSQNPRHKITKRGQNVTFRCDPISEHNRLYWYRQTLGQGPEFLTYFQNEAQLEKSRLLSDRFSAERPKGSFSTLEIQRTEQGDSAMYLCASSLDRAKTEAFFGQGTRLTVV.

There are a few counts of this clonotype. V gene TRBV20-1 combines with J gene TRBJ2-3; unclear D gene. V dropped 0 bases and J dropped 2 bases, with 6 bases sitting between them. The germline CDR1 and CDR2 sequences are DFQATT and SNEGSKA (reference sequence). This CDR3 has 13 amino acids. The CDR3 region has the DNA TGCAGTGCTAGAGATCGCTACACAGATACGCAGTATTTT. Its protein is CSARDRYTDTQYF.

The V gene is TRBV11-2, the J gene TRBJ2-3, with 15 nucleotides matching TRBD2. The V gene's germline CDR1 is SGHAT and CDR2 FQNNGV. Trimming cost V 3 bases and J 1 base; bases outside gene matches: 2. CDR3 size: 17 residues. The CDR3 spells CASSLGLAGGGTDTQYF. In DNA, the CDR3 is TGTGCCAGCAGCTTGGGACTAGCGGGAGGTGGCACAGATACGCAGTATTTT.

The chain employs TRBV5-8 and TRBJ2-1, with D possibly being TRBD1 (6 bases). V lost 0 bases and J lost 8, with 6 bases in between. Germline V gene lookup returns CDR1 SGHTS and CDR2 YDEGEE. The CDR3 runs 12 residues. The CDR3 spells CASSLEGDEQFF. The CDR3 DNA is TGTGCCAGCAGCTTGGAGGGGGATGAGCAGTTCTTC.

The chain employs TRBV5-1 and TRBJ2-5; 15 bases align to TRBD2. Per the germline V gene, CDR1 is SGHRS and CDR2 is YFSETQ. Trimming removed 0 bases from V and 3 bases from J; junction bases left unmatched: 3. The length of the CDR3 is 17 residues. The CDR3 here is CASSLGGTSGRKETQYF. For the CDR3, the DNA is TGCGCCAGCAGCTTGGGGGGGACTAGCGGGAGGAAAGAGACCCAGTACTTC.

This chain connects TRBV7-2 to TRBJ1-4; D might be TRBD1 (6 bases). The ends were cut back, 6 bases at V and 7 bases at J, with 15 bases in the middle. The germline V gene has CDR1 SGHTA and CDR2 FQGNSA. The CDR3 spans 14 residues. DNA for the CDR3: TGTGCCAGCAGTCCACAGGGTCCCTCTGAAAAACTGTTTTTT. The encoded protein is CASSPQGPSEKLFF. Filled out from reference TRBV7-2 and TRBJ1-4, the complete variable domain reads GAGVSQSPSNKVTEKGKDVELRCDPISGHTALYWYRQSLGQGLEFLIYFQGNSAPDKSGLPSDRFSAERTGGSVSTLTIQRTQQEDSAVYLCASSPQGPSEKLFFGSGTQLSVL.

This clonotype was counted a few times. The J gene is TRBJ2-5, the V gene TRBV28; 8 bases match TRBD2. Trimming took 5 bases from V and 5 from J; bases not matched to a gene: 7. Germline CDR1 and CDR2: MDHEN and SYDVKM. The CDR3 spans 14 residues. CDR3: CASSTPGLDETQYF. In DNA form, the CDR3 reads TGTGCCAGCAGTACCCCGGGACTAGACGAGACCCAGTACTTC.

The chain couples TRBV4-1 to TRBJ2-3; 12 bases are shared with TRBD2. Per the germline V gene, CDR1 is MGHRA and CDR2 is YSYEKL. V shed 4 bases, J shed 10 bases, and the junction held 12 bases outside the gene matches. The CDR3 is 16 residues long. The CDR3: CASSLGLAGPGGSQYF. The DNA of the CDR3 is TGCGCCAGCAGCCTCGGACTAGCGGGACCCGGCGGGTCGCAGTATTTT.

The chain recombines TRBV30 with TRBJ2-1; no clear D. The length of the CDR3 is 14 residues. Trimming shortened V by 1 base and J by 3 bases, and 10 bases separated the two germline ends. Germline V gene lookup returns CDR1 GTSNPN and CDR2 SVGIG (reference sequence). The CDR3 region is CAWSGSIRYNEQFF. CDR3 nucleotides: TGTGCCTGGAGTGGATCGATTCGCTACAATGAGCAGTTCTTC.

The genes are TRBV7-2 and TRBJ2-1, with 9 bases aligning to TRBD1. The J call could be wrong; TRBJ2-7 is a better fit for the DNA end. Germline values: CDR1 SGHTA, CDR2 FQGNSA. The CDR3 runs to 14 residues. For the CDR3, the DNA is TGTGCCAGCAGCGGCCGGGACAGGGTCAGCGAGCAGTACTTC. Amino acids: CASSGRDRVSEQYF.

The chain combines TRBV24-1 with TRBJ2-2, with D perhaps matching TRBD1 (5 bases). V was shortened by 6 bases and J by 0 bases, with 16 bases between the two germline ends. The CDR3 is 17 amino acids. CDR1 KGHDR and CDR2 SFDVKD come from the germline V gene. The CDR3 loop reads CATSPQGRLTNTGELFF. The CDR3 bases are TGTGCCACCAGTCCCCAGGGTCGCCTGACGAACACCGGGGAGCTGTTTTTT.

The rearrangement uses TRBV7-8 and TRBJ2-1, with D possibly being TRBD1 or TRBD2 (5 bases each). Germline CDR1 SGHVS, CDR2 FQNEAQ. The V gene lost 5 bases and the J gene lost 0 bases, with 14 bases spanning the gap. This CDR3 has 16 residues. The CDR3 here is CASSRRGADSYNEQFF. CDR3 nucleotide sequence: TGTGCCAGCAGCCGTAGAGGGGCGGACTCCTACAATGAGCAGTTCTTC. Based on the CDR3 plus reference TRBV7-8 and TRBJ2-1, the full variable domain is GAGVSQSPRYKVAKRGQDVALRCDPISGHVSLFWYQQALGQGPEFLTYFQNEAQLDKSGLPSDRFFAERPEGSVSTLKIQRTQQEDSAVYLCASSRRGADSYNEQFFGPGTRLTVL.

This rearrangement joins TRBV4-1 to TRBJ1-5; the D is unclear. V lost 1 base to trimming and J lost 4 bases, with 8 bases between them. CDR1 and CDR2 from the germline V gene are MGHRA and YSYEKL. The CDR3 runs to 14 residues. The CDR3 region has the DNA TGCGCCAGCAGCCAAGTAGGCCTGAATCAGCCCCAGCATTTT. The encoded protein is CASSQVGLNQPQHF.

In its sample, this clonotype was seen once. The chain combines TRBV20-1 with TRBJ1-1; D is possibly TRBD1 (5 bases). V was pared by 5 bases and J by 4 bases, with 14 bases between. The germline V gene encodes CDR1 DFQATT and CDR2 SNEGSKA (reference sequence). This CDR3 has 13 amino acids. CDR3 protein: CSAGGKFPTEAFF. In DNA, the CDR3 is TGCAGTGCTGGGGGGAAATTCCCCACTGAAGCTTTCTTT.

This sequence joins TRBV20-1 and TRBJ2-1, with D perhaps TRBD2 (6 bases). This CDR3 is built from 19 residues. Germline V gene sequence: CDR1 DFQATT, CDR2 SNEGSKA (reference sequence). This CDR3 reads CSARPGLANSRGAYNEQFF. For the CDR3, the DNA is TGCAGCGCCCGCCCGGGCCTAGCGAATAGTAGGGGTGCCTACAATGAGCAGTTCTTC.